The text below deals with one T cell receptor (beta chain). Every donor was a healthy person donating bone marrow. Donors sampled were nominally healthy, though unrecorded immune exposures were likely. The sample comes from a study of cytomegalovirus exposure and HLA in healthy donors. The germline gives CDR1 SGDLS, CDR2 YYNGEE. The CDR3 sequence is 16 residues long. Trimming cost V 0 bases and J 7 bases; bases outside gene matches: 9. The PCR used 60 Vbeta and 13 Jbeta primers. Libraries were prepared by immunoSEQ multiplex PCR; TCRdb keeps only in-frame clonotypes and omits some of them. The sample holds over 75,000 clones, approximately 78% seen once.

This clonotype was sampled from a woman in her sixties in good health and CMV-seronegative. The chain is built from TRBV9 and TRBJ2-2, with 7 bases fitting TRBD2. The sample comprised PBMCs. The CDR3 coding sequence is TGTGCCAGCAGCGTAGGACCCCAGGGAGGGAGCGGGGAGCTGTTTTTT. Its translation is CASSVGPQGGSGELFF. Full variable domain (rest looked up from reference TRBV9 and TRBJ2-2): DSGVTQTPKHLITATGQRVTLRCSPRSGDLSVYWYQQSLDQGLQFLIQYYNGEERAKGNILERFSAQQFPDLHSELNLSSLELGDSALYFCASSVGPQGGSGELFFGEGSRLTVL.